A single sample gave rise to the 22 T cell receptor beta chains below, sequenced in a study of T cell repertoires in aging, cancer and after chemotherapy. Rearranged V-D-J TRB sequences were amplified with a mixed TRB-A/B primer pool. TCRdb re-analysed the multiplex PCR reads in MiXCR, keeping a single row per CDR3 protein. The sample has approximately 7,600 distinct CDR3 sequences; about 38% are singletons. Peripheral blood genomic DNA, not sorted cells or RNA, was the template. Sequences were obtained from blood. The receptors were sampled from a human donor in good health.

This clonotype was observed once. The chain uses TRBV6-5 and TRBJ2-7; D is possibly TRBD1 or TRBD2 (5 bases each). The germline CDR1 and CDR2 sequences are MNHEY and SVGAGI. The CDR3 totals 14 residues. V was shortened by 8 bases and J by 3 bases, with 17 bases between the two germline ends. The CDR3 is CASGGVMSFYEQYF. The CDR3 DNA follows: TGTGCCAGCGGGGGTGTGATGAGTTTCTACGAGCAGTACTTC.

This chain uses TRBV18 with TRBJ2-7, with D possibly being TRBD1 (7 bases). Trimming pared 5 bases from V and 2 bases from J, leaving 13 bases between. The CDR3 has 14 residues. CDR1 KGHSH and CDR2 LQKENI come from the germline V gene. In nucleotides, the CDR3 is TGTGCCAGCTCAGCGCGGGACAGACCCTACGAGCAGTACTTC. This gives the protein CASSARDRPYEQYF. The full variable domain, rest sourced from reference TRBV18 and TRBJ2-7, is NAGVMQNPRHLVRRRGQEARLRCSPMKGHSHVYWYRQLPEEGLKFMVYLQKENIIDESGMPKERFSAEFPKEGPSILRIQQVVRGDSAAYFCASSARDRPYEQYFGPGTRLTVT.

This clonotype was counted only a few times. The rearrangement links TRBV30 to TRBJ2-3; D assignment may be TRBD1 or TRBD2 (5 bases each). CDR3 size: 14 residues. V was shortened by 0 bases and J by 4 bases, with 11 bases between the two germline ends. Germline CDR1 and CDR2: GTSNPN and SVGIG (reference sequence). The CDR3 spells CAWSVGARADTQYF. As DNA, the CDR3 is TGTGCCTGGAGTGTAGGGGCGCGGGCAGATACGCAGTATTTT.

This sequence joins TRBV4-1 and TRBJ1-5; D remains unclear. V was trimmed by 1 base and J by 0 bases, leaving 10 bases between them. From germline, CDR1 is MGHRA and CDR2 YSYEKL. This CDR3 contains 16 residues. CDR3 coding DNA: TGCGCCAGCAGCCAAGGTCAGTGGAGTAGCAATCAGCCCCAGCATTTT. The encoded protein is CASSQGQWSSNQPQHF.

The chain employs TRBV6-2 or TRBV6-3 and TRBJ2-6; D unresolved. The CDR3 extends over 15 amino acids. Trimming removed 3 bases at V and 4 bases at J, with 10 bases between. Germline CDR1 and CDR2: MNHEY and SVGEGT. CDR3: CASSYLDTGANVLTF. CDR3 DNA: TGTGCCAGCAGTTATTTAGACACCGGGGCCAACGTCCTGACTTTC.

This chain links TRBV7-3 with TRBJ2-1; 13 bases map to TRBD2. Germline CDR1 is SGHTA and CDR2 is FQGTGA. Trimming removed 5 bases from V and 6 bases from J; junction bases left unmatched: 4. The CDR3 sequence is 15 residues long. CDR3 coding DNA: TGTGCCAGCAGCCGCGGACTAGCGGGGGCCAATGAGCAGTTCTTC. Protein product: CASSRGLAGANEQFF.

The chain couples TRBV20-1 to TRBJ2-1, with D uncertain. V was cut by 0 bases and J by 6 bases, with 15 bases left in between. Germline-derived CDR1 and CDR2 are DFQATT and SNEGSKA (reference sequence). The CDR3 is made up of 15 amino acids. CDR3 sequence (DNA): TGCAGTGCTAGAGATGTGACGGCTTCTAGCAATGAGCAGTTCTTC. This translates into CSARDVTASSNEQFF.

The chain recombines TRBV19 with TRBJ1-4; 7 bases are a match to TRBD1. Germline CDR1 and CDR2: LNHDA and SQIVND (reference sequence). The V gene end was trimmed by 6 bases and the J gene end by 6 bases; junction bases not matched to a gene: 10. This CDR3 is 15 amino acids long. The CDR3 DNA is TGTGCCAGTAGAGAAACCGGGACAGCTCATGAAAAACTGTTTTTT. Amino acid sequence: CASRETGTAHEKLFF. The whole variable domain, remainder taken from reference TRBV19 and TRBJ1-4, is DGGITQSPKYLFRKEGQNVTLSCEQNLNHDAMYWYRQDPGQGLRLIYYSQIVNDFQKGDIAEGYSVSREKKESFPLTVTSAQKNPTAFYLCASRETGTAHEKLFFGSGTQLSVL.

This clonotype was counted between two and nine times. The chain combines TRBV27 with TRBJ1-2; D not certain. Trimming took 4 bases from V and 0 from J, leaving 18 bases between them. Germline lookup yields CDR1 MNHEY and CDR2 SMNVEV (reference sequence). The CDR3 runs 17 residues. This CDR3 reads CASSYSAVGVTNYGYTF. The CDR3 nucleotides read TGTGCCAGCAGTTACTCTGCCGTGGGAGTTACTAACTATGGCTACACCTTC.

This sequence joins TRBV20-1 and TRBJ2-5; the D call may be TRBD1 or TRBD2 (5 bases each). Trimming removed 3 bases from V and 3 bases from J, with 14 bases in between. Germline CDR1 and CDR2: DFQATT and SNEGSKA (reference sequence). The CDR3 length is 14 residues. The CDR3 nucleotides are TGCAGTGCTAGGGGGGTGGACGGAAAAGAGACCCAGTACTTC. Amino acids: CSARGVDGKETQYF.

The chain employs TRBV14 and TRBJ2-5, with 7 bases aligning to TRBD1. Per germline, CDR1 SGHDN and CDR2 FVKESK. Trimming took 4 bases from V and 5 from J; bases not matched to a gene: 10. This CDR3 region has 15 residues. As DNA, the CDR3 is TGTGCCAGCAGCCCCCGACAGGGTTGGCTCGAGACCCAGTACTTC. Encoded protein: CASSPRQGWLETQYF. The entire variable domain, with the rest obtained from reference TRBV14 and TRBJ2-5, is as follows: EAGVTQFPSHSVIEKGQTVTLRCDPISGHDNLYWYRRVMGKEIKFLLHFVKESKQDESGMPNNRFLAERTGGTYSTLKVQPAELEDSGVYFCASSPRQGWLETQYFGPGTRLLVL.

This chain uses TRBV19 with TRBJ2-1; TRBD1 or TRBD2 may be the D gene (6 bases each). Germline V gene data show CDR1 as LNHDA and CDR2 as SQIVND (reference sequence). Trimming removed 9 bases from V and 5 bases from J, with 17 bases in between. The CDR3 covers 14 residues. The CDR3 spells CASHPSGAHNEQFF. As DNA, the CDR3 is TGTGCCAGCCACCCTTCGGGGGCCCACAATGAGCAGTTCTTC.

The rearrangement links TRBV6-2 or TRBV6-3 to TRBJ1-1; D gene unclear. Germline V CDR1 and CDR2: MNHEY, SVGEGT. CDR3 size: 17 residues. The V end lost 6 bases, the J end lost 4 bases, and 24 bases lay between the germline ends. The CDR3 here is CASSPGTAGVIGTEAFF. The CDR3 DNA sequence: TGTGCCAGCAGCCCTGGTACAGCGGGCGTTATAGGCACTGAAGCTTTCTTT.

The CDR3 protein is CATSDWTGETQYF. CDR3 bases: TGTGCCACCAGTGATTGGACGGGGGAGACCCAGTACTTC. V gene TRBV24-1 combines with J gene TRBJ2-5; D is possibly TRBD2 (5 bases). CDR1 is KGHDR and CDR2 is SFDVKD in the germline V gene. Trimming removed 2 bases from V and 5 bases from J, with 8 bases in between. This CDR3 comprises 13 residues.

This clonotype appeared once. V is TRBV12-3 or TRBV12-4 and J is TRBJ2-7, with 10 bases that match TRBD1. This CDR3 has 16 amino acids. Trimming took 6 bases from V and 3 from J; bases not matched to a gene: 11. The CDR3 bases are TGTGCCAGCAGCTTACAGATGGGGACAGGGGTCTACGAGCAGTACTTC. Protein sequence: CASSLQMGTGVYEQYF.

The chain couples TRBV6-5 to TRBJ2-7; 10 bases map to TRBD2. The J call could be wrong; TRBJ2-5 is a better fit for the DNA end. The CDR3 covers 15 residues. The germline gives CDR1 MNHEY, CDR2 SVGAGI. The DNA for the CDR3 is TGTGCCAGCAGTTACATACTAGCGGGGATGGAGACCCAGTACTTC. This encodes CASSYILAGMETQYF.

This clonotype has only a few counts. The chain couples TRBV20-1 to TRBJ2-1, with 8 bases matching TRBD1. The CDR3 is made up of 14 amino acids. Trimming removed 6 bases from V and 0 bases from J; junction bases left unmatched: 4. The germline V gene has CDR1 DFQATT and CDR2 SNEGSKA (reference sequence). CDR3 sequence (DNA): TGCAGTGCGAGGACAGGGTACTCCTACAATGAGCAGTTCTTC. Translating it yields CSARTGYSYNEQFF.

The chain couples TRBV20-1 to TRBJ2-1, with 11 bases aligning to TRBD2. CDR1 DFQATT and CDR2 SNEGSKA come from the germline V gene (reference sequence). This CDR3 spans 16 amino acids. V dropped 3 bases and J dropped 3; count of bases not matched to a gene: 7. This chain's CDR3 is CSARYSGTSGYNEQFF. The CDR3, as DNA: TGCAGTGCTAGGTACTCCGGGACTAGCGGCTACAATGAGCAGTTCTTC.

This clonotype was found a few times. The chain couples TRBV27 to TRBJ2-1; 7 bases agree with TRBD2. V lost 5 bases, J lost 6 bases, and 10 bases stayed unmatched. This CDR3 contains 15 residues. The germline V gene encodes CDR1 MNHEY and CDR2 SMNVEV (reference sequence). The CDR3 is CASSPSGGGFNEQFF. CDR3 coding DNA: TGTGCCAGCAGTCCCTCGGGCGGGGGTTTCAATGAGCAGTTCTTC.

This clonotype occurred a few times. V and J are TRBV5-1 and TRBJ2-5; perhaps TRBD2 as D (5 bases). Germline-derived CDR1 and CDR2 are SGHRS and YFSETQ. V lost 4 bases and J lost 5, with 18 bases in between. The CDR3 loop spans 15 amino acids. The CDR3 loop is CASSRARGRWETQYF. CDR3 bases: TGCGCCAGCAGCAGGGCCAGAGGGCGTTGGGAGACCCAGTACTTC.

With respect to this clonotype: Possible read error: a much larger clone is one base away. J is TRBJ1-2 and V is TRBV29-1; no firm D call. This CDR3 is built from 12 residues. The germline gives CDR1 SQVTM, CDR2 ANQGSEA. The DNA of the CDR3 is TGCAGCGTTGCGGAGGGCCGCTATGCCTACACCTTC. It is translated as CSVAEGRYAYTF.

The V gene is TRBV7-6, the J gene TRBJ2-5, with D unclear. Germline-derived CDR1 and CDR2 are SGHVS and FNYEAQ. This CDR3 spans 14 amino acids. Deletions cut 1 base from V and 3 bases from J, with 9 bases between. CDR3 nucleotide sequence: TGTGCCAGCAGCTTAGTGGCTGGGAAAGAGACCCAGTACTTC. It yields the protein CASSLVAGKETQYF.